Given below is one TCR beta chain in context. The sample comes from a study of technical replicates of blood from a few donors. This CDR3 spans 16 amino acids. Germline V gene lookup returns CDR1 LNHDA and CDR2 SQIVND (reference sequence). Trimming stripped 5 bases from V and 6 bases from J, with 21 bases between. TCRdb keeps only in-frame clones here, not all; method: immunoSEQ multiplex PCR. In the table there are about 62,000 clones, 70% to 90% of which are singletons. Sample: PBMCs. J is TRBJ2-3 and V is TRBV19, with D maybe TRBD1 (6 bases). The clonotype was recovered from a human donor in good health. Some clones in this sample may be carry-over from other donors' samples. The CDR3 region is CASSDTRGPRPDTQYF. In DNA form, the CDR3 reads TGTGCCAGTAGTGACACCAGGGGACCACGGCCTGATACGCAGTATTTT.